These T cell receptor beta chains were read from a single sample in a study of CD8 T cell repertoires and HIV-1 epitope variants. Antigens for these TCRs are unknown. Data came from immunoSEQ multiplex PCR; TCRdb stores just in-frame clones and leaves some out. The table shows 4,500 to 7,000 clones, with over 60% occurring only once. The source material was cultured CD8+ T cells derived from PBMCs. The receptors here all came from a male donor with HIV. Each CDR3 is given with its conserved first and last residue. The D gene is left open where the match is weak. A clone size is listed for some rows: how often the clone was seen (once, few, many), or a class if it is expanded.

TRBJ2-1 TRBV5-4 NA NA CASSLGRNEQFF TGTGCCAGCAGCTTGGGCAGAAATGAGCAGTTCTTC
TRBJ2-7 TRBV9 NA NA CASSDDYLGNYEQYF TGTGCCAGCAGCGACGACTACCTTGGGAACTACGAGCAGTACTTC
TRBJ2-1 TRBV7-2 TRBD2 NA CASSPPGLAGYNEQFF TGTGCCAGCAGCCCTCCTGGACTAGCGGGGTACAATGAGCAGTTCTTC
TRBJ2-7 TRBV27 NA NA CASSLTEAYEQYF TGTGCCAGCAGTTTAACAGAAGCCTACGAGCAGTACTTC
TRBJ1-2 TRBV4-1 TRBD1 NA CASSLGDSGRGGYTF TGTGCCAGCAGCCTAGGGGACAGCGGGAGGGGTGGCTACACCTTC
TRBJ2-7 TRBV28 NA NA CASSLSGITYEQYF TGTGCCAGCAGTTTATCCGGGATTACCTACGAGCAGTACTTC
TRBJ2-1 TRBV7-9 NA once CASSLRYDSEQFF TGTGCCAGCAGCTTAAGATACGACAGTGAGCAGTTCTTC
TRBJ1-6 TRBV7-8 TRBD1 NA CASSPRTGVESPLHF TGTGCCAGCAGCCCGAGGACAGGAGTAGAGTCACCCCTCCACTTT
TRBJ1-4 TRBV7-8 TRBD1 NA CASSGGTGIGILFF TGTGCCAGCAGTGGCGGGACAGGGATAGGGATACTGTTTTTT
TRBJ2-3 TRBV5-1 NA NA CASSLDGGGSDTQYF TGCGCCAGCAGCTTGGATGGCGGGGGCTCAGATACGCAGTATTTT
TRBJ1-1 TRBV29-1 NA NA CSSFIRFGVNTEAFF TGCAGCTCCTTTATCCGTTTTGGGGTGAACACTGAAGCTTTCTTT
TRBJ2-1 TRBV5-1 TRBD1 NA CASSNRQGADEQFF TGCGCCAGCAGCAATAGACAGGGGGCCGATGAGCAGTTCTTC
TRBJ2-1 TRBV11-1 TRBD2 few CASSPWASGVGDEQFF TGTGCCAGCAGCCCTTGGGCTAGCGGGGTTGGGGATGAGCAGTTCTTC
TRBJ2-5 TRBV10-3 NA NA CAISLTSQETQYF TGTGCCATCAGCCTGACTTCCCAAGAGACCCAGTACTTC
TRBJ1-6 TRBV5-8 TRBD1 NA CASRTRTGNSPLHF TGTGCCAGCAGGACCAGGACAGGGAATTCACCCCTCCACTTT
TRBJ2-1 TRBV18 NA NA CASSPPMRGYDEQFF TGTGCCAGCTCACCACCGATGCGAGGGTACGATGAGCAGTTCTTC
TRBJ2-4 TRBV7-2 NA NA CASSPGALAKNIQYF TGTGCCAGCAGCCCCGGGGCCCTAGCCAAAAACATTCAGTACTTC
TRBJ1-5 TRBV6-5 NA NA CASTEGPYSNQPQHF TGTGCCAGCACAGAGGGGCCCTATAGCAATCAGCCCCAGCATTTT
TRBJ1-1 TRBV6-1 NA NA CASSELQGNTEAFF TGTGCCAGCAGCGAACTACAGGGTAACACTGAAGCTTTCTTT
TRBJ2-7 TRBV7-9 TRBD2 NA CASSLVGGGAYEQYF TGTGCCAGCAGCTTAGTGGGCGGGGGTGCCTACGAGCAGTACTTC
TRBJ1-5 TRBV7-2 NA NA CASSFKGSDQPQHF TGTGCCAGCAGCTTTAAGGGGTCGGATCAGCCCCAGCATTTT
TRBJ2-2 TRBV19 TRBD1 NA CASTRQGNTGELFF TGTGCCAGTACCCGACAGGGGAACACCGGGGAGCTGTTTTTT
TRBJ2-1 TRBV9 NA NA CASSGGVNEQFF TGTGCCAGCAGCGGGGGGGTTAATGAGCAGTTCTTC
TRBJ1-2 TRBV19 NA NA CASSIQQGPVYGYTF TGTGCCAGTAGTATTCAGCAGGGGCCCGTCTATGGCTACACCTTC
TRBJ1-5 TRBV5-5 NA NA CASSWTEGQPQHF TGTGCCAGCAGCTGGACCGAGGGTCAGCCCCAGCATTTT
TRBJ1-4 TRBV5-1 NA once CASSLNDATNEKLFF TGCGCCAGCAGCTTGAACGATGCAACTAATGAAAAACTGTTTTTT
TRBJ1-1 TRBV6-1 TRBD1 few CASIRGQGPTEAFF TGTGCCAGCATCAGGGGACAGGGACCTACTGAAGCTTTCTTT
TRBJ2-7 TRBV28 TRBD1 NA CASNPGQGAYEQYF TGTGCCAGCAATCCGGGACAGGGGGCCTACGAGCAGTACTTC
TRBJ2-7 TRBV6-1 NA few CASSEGTYYEQYF TGTGCCAGCAGTGAGGGCACCTACTACGAGCAGTACTTC
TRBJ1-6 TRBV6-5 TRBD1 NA CASSYSGTGPSPLHF TGTGCCAGCAGTTACTCGGGGACAGGGCCCTCACCCCTCCACTTT
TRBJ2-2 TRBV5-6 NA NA CASSSGQPTGELFF TGTGCCAGCAGCTCTGGCCAGCCAACCGGGGAGCTGTTTTTT
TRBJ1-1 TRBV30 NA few CATAEQVNTEAFF TGTGCCACCGCGGAACAGGTGAACACTGAAGCTTTCTTT
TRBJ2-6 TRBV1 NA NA CTSRRLQSRANVLTF TGCACCAGCAGAAGGTTACAAAGTCGGGCCAACGTCCTGACTTTC
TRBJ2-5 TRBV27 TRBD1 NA CASSSMVAGGYQETQYF TGTGCCAGCAGTTCCATGGTGGCAGGGGGTTATCAAGAGACCCAGTACTTC
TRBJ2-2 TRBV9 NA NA CASSVGGGTGELFF TGTGCCAGCAGCGTAGGGGGAGGCACCGGGGAGCTGTTTTTT
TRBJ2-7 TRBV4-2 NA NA CASSLGSSYEQYF TGTGCCAGCAGCTTGGGCAGCTCCTACGAGCAGTACTTC
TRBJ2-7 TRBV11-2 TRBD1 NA CASSSEGTGDNSYEQYF TGTGCCAGCAGCTCGGAAGGGACAGGGGATAACTCCTACGAGCAGTACTTC
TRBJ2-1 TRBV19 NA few CASSMGNEQFF TGTGCCAGTAGTATGGGCAATGAGCAGTTCTTC
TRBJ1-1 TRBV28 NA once CASSQVNTEAFF TGTGCCAGCAGCCAAGTGAACACTGAAGCTTTCTTT
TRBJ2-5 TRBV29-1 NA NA CSVEETETQYF TGCAGCGTCGAAGAGACAGAGACCCAGTACTTC
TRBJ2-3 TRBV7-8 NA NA CASSLNPGYTDTQYF TGTGCCAGCAGCTTAAATCCCGGGTACACAGATACGCAGTATTTT
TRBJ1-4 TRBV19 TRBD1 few CASSTQTDRTMREKLFF TGTGCCAGTAGTACACAAACGGACAGGACGATGCGGGAAAAACTGTTTTTT
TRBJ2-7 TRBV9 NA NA CASSDDISYEQYF TGTGCCAGCAGCGACGACATTTCCTACGAGCAGTACTTC
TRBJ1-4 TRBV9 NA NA CASSVRQGSGEKLFF TGTGCCAGCAGCGTAAGGCAGGGTTCAGGCGAAAAACTGTTTTTT
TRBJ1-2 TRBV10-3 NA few CAISESGGIGEGYTF TGTGCCATCAGTGAGTCCGGGGGGATTGGGGAAGGCTACACCTTC
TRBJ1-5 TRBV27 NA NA CASSRTRGGNQPQHF TGCGCCAGCAGCCGGACCAGGGGTGGCAATCAGCCCCAGCATTTT
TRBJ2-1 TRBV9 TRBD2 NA CASASGSSYNEQFF TGTGCCAGCGCCAGCGGGAGCTCCTACAATGAGCAGTTCTTC
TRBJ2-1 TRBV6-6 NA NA CASSSPTIYNEQFF TGTGCCAGCAGTTCCCCGACTATTTACAATGAGCAGTTCTTC
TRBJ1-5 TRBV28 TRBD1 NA CASSSGTGNQPQHF TGTGCCAGCAGTTCCGGGACAGGGAATCAGCCCCAGCATTTT
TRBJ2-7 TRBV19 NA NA CASSLGGVSTYEQYF TGTGCCAGTAGTTTGGGTGGTGTTTCCACCTACGAGCAGTACTTC
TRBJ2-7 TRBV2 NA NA CASSDQQGFSYEQYF TGTGCCAGCAGTGATCAACAGGGATTTTCCTACGAGCAGTACTTC
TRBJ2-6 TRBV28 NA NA CASSAPLPGFLSGANVLTF TGTGCCAGCAGCGCCCCACTACCGGGATTTCTATCTGGGGCCAACGTCCTGACTTTC
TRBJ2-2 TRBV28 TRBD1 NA CASSPGQLTYTGELFF TGTGCCAGCAGTCCGGGACAGCTAACGTACACCGGGGAGCTGTTTTTT
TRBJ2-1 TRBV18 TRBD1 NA CASSRQGVEGFNEQFF TGTGCCAGCTCACGACAGGGGGTCGAAGGGTTCAATGAGCAGTTCTTC
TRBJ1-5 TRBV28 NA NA CASSLEYGNQPQHF TGTGCCAGCAGTTTAGAGTACGGCAATCAGCCCCAGCATTTT
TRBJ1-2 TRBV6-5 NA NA CASSYSRTTDYGYTF TGTGCCAGCAGTTACTCGCGTACGACAGACTATGGCTACACCTTC
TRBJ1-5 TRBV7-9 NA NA CASSQGQRVIDNQPQHF TGTGCCAGCAGCCAAGGACAGCGGGTCATAGACAATCAGCCCCAGCATTTT
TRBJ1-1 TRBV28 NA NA CASRFPGTSDTEAFF TGTGCCAGCAGATTTCCCGGGACCTCGGACACTGAAGCTTTCTTT